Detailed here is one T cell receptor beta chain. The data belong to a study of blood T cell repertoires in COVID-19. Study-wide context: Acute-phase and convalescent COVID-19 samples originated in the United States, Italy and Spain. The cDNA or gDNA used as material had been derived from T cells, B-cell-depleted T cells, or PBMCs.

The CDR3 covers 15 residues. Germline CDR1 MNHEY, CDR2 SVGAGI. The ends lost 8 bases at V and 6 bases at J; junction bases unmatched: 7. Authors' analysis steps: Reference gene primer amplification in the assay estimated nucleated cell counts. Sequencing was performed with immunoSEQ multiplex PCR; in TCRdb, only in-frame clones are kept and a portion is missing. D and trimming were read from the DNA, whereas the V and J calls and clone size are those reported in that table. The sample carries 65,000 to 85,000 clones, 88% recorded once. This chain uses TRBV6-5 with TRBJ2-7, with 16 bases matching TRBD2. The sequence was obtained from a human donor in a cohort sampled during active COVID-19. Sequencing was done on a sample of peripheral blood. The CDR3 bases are TGTGCCAGCCCCGTCGGGACTAGCGGGAGGGTCGAGCAGTACTTC. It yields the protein CASPVGTSGRVEQYF.